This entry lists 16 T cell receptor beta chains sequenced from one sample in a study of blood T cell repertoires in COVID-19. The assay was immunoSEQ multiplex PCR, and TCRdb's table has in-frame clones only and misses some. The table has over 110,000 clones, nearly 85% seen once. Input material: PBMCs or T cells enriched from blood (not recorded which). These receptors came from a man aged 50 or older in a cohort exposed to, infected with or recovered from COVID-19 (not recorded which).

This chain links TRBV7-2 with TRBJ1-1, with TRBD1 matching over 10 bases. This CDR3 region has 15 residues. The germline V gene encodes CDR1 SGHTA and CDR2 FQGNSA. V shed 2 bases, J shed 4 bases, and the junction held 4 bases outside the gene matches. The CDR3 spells CASSLRGQGSTEAFF. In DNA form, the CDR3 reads TGTGCCAGCAGCTTAAGGGGACAGGGGAGCACTGAAGCTTTCTTT.

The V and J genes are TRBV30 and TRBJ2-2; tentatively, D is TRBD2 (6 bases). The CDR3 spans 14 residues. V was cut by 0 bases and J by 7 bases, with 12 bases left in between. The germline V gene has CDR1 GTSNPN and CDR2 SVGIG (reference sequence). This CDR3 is CAWSVGLRGGELFF. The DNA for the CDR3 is TGTGCCTGGAGTGTAGGACTGCGGGGCGGGGAGCTGTTTTTT.

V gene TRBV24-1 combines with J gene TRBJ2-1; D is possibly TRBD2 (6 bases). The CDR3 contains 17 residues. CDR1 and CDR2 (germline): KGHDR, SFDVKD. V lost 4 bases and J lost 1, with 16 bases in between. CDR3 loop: CATSDPGAGRSYNEQFF. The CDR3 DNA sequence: TGTGCCACCAGTGACCCTGGGGCGGGAAGGTCCTACAATGAGCAGTTCTTC.

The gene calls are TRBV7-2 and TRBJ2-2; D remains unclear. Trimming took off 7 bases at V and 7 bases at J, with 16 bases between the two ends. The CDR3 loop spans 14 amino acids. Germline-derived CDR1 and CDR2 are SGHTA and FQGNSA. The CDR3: CASTLWKGVGELFF. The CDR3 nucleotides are TGTGCCAGCACCTTGTGGAAAGGAGTCGGGGAGCTGTTTTTT. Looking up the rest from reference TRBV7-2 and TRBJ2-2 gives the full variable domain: GAGVSQSPSNKVTEKGKDVELRCDPISGHTALYWYRQSLGQGLEFLIYFQGNSAPDKSGLPSDRFSAERTGGSVSTLTIQRTQQEDSAVYLCASTLWKGVGELFFGEGSRLTVL.

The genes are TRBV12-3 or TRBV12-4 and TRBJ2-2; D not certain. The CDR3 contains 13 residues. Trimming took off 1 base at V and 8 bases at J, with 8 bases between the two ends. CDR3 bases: TGTGCCAGCAGTTTAGGTTTCTCGGGGGAGCTGTTTTTT. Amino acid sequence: CASSLGFSGELFF.

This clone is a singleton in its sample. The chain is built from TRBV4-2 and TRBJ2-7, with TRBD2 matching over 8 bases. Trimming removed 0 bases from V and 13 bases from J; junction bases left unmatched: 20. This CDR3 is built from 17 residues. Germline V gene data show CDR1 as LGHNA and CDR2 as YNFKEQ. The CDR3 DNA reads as TGTGCCAGCAGCCAAGATCTGCCGGGAGCGGGAGAGTCTCGGAGATACTTC. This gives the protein CASSQDLPGAGESRRYF.

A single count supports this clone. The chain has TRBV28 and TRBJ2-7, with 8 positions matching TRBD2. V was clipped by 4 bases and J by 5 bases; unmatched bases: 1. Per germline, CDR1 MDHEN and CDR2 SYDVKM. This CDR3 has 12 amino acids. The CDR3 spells CASSWRGDEQYF. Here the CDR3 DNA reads TGTGCCAGCAGTTGGCGGGGGGACGAGCAGTACTTC. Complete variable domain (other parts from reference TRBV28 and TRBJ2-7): DVKVTQSSRYLVKRTGEKVFLECVQDMDHENMFWYRQDPGLGLRLIYFSYDVKMKEKGDIPEGYSVSREKKERFSLILESASTNQTSMYLCASSWRGDEQYFGPGTRLTVT.

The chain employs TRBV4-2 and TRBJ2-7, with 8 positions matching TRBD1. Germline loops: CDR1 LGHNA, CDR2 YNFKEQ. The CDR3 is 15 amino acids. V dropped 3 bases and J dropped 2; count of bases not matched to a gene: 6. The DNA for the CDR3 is TGTGCCAGCAGCCAGGTAGGACAGGGAGCCTACGAGCAGTACTTC. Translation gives CASSQVGQGAYEQYF.

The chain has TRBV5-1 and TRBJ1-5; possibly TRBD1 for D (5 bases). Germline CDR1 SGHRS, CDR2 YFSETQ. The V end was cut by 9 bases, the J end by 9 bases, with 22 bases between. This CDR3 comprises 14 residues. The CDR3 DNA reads TGCGCCACCCCCCCTCGGAGGGGAGTAGGGCCCCAGCATTTT. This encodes CATPPRRGVGPQHF.

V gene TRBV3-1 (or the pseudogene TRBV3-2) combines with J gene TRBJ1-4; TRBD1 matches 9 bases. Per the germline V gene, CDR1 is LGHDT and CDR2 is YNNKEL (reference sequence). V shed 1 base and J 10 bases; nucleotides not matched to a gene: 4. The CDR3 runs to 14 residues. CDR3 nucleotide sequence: TGTGCCAGCAGCCAAGTGGACAGGGGAGGAAAACTGTTTTTT. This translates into CASSQVDRGGKLFF.

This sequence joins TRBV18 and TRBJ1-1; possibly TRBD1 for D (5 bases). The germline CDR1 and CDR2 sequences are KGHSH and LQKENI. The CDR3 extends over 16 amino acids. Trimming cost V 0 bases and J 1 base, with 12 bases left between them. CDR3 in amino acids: CASSPPAGMRNTEAFF. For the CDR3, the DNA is TGTGCCAGCTCACCACCGGCAGGGATGCGGAACACTGAAGCTTTCTTT.

The CDR3 DNA follows: TGTGCCAGCAGCTTAGCGGGGGGTCTAGAGACCCAGTACTTC. It translates to CASSLAGGLETQYF. The chain couples TRBV7-6 to TRBJ2-5; TRBD2 is a possible D gene (6 bases). V lost 0 bases and J lost 4, with 9 bases in between. CDR3 length: 14 amino acids. In germline, CDR1 is SGHVS, CDR2 FNYEAQ.

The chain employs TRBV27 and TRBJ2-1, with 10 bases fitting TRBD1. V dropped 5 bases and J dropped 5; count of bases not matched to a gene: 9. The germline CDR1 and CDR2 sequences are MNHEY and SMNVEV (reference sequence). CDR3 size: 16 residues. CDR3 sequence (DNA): TGTGCCAGCAGTCCAGCAGGGACAGGGGTCAACAATGAGCAGTTCTTC. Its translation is CASSPAGTGVNNEQFF.

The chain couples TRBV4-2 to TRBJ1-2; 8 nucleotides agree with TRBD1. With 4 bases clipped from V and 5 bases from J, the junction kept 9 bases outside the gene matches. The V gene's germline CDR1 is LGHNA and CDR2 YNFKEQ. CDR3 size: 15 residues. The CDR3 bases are TGTGCCAGCAGCCCACCGGGACAGGATCGGTATGGCTACACCTTC. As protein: CASSPPGQDRYGYTF.

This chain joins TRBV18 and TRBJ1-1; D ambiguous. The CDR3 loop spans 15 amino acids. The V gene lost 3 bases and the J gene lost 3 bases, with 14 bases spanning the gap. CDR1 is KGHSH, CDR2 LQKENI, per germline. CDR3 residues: CASSPGSSQHTEAFF. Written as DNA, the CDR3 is TGTGCCAGCTCACCCGGGTCCAGCCAGCACACTGAAGCTTTCTTT.

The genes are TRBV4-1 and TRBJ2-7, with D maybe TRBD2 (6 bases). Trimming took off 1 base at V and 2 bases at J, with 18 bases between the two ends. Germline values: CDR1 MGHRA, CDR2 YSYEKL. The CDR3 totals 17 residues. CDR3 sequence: CASSQVGTPGGPYEQYF. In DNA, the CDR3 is TGCGCCAGCAGCCAAGTAGGGACTCCTGGAGGGCCCTACGAGCAGTACTTC.